These 25 T cell receptor beta chains were sequenced from one sample in a study of cytomegalovirus exposure and HLA in healthy donors. This PCR relied on a set of 60 Vbeta primers and 13 Jbeta primers. The assay was immunoSEQ multiplex PCR, and TCRdb's table has in-frame clones only and misses some. The sample includes approximately 170,000 clones, about three quarters seen only once; the top ten take about 1.6%. Sequenced input: PBMCs. These receptors all stem from a girl aged 10-17 years in good health and CMV-seronegative.

The V gene is TRBV5-6, the J gene TRBJ2-5; possible D gene TRBD1, 5 bases. Germline V gene data show CDR1 as SGHDT and CDR2 as YYEEEE. Trimming took off 1 base at V and 4 bases at J, with 14 bases between the two ends. The CDR3 covers 15 residues. This CDR3 reads CASSLRKPTGETQYF. CDR3 sequence (DNA): TGTGCCAGCAGCTTGAGGAAGCCAACAGGAGAGACCCAGTACTTC.

V gene TRBV5-1 combines with J gene TRBJ2-2; perhaps TRBD2 as D (6 bases). Per germline, CDR1 SGHRS and CDR2 YFSETQ. The CDR3 runs to 14 residues. V was pared by 5 bases and J by 1 base, with 9 bases between. The CDR3 coding sequence is TGCGCCAGCAGGTGGGGGGAGAACACCGGGGAGCTGTTTTTT. Its translation: CASRWGENTGELFF.

The chain is built from TRBV30 and TRBJ1-6; TRBD1 matches 9 bases. This CDR3 has 14 residues. The V and J ends lost 2 bases and 10 bases, in that order; junction bases with no gene match: 6. Germline V gene lookup returns CDR1 GTSNPN and CDR2 SVGIG (reference sequence). The CDR3 protein is CAWSRQGGDSPLHF. CDR3 DNA: TGTGCCTGGAGTAGACAGGGGGGTGACTCACCCCTCCACTTT. The whole variable domain, filled in from reference TRBV30 and TRBJ1-6, reads SQTIHQWPATLVQPVGSPLSLECTVEGTSNPNLYWYRQAAGRGLQLLFYSVGIGQISSEVPQNLSASRPQDRQFILSSKKLLLSDSGFYLCAWSRQGGDSPLHFGNGTRLTVT.

V is TRBV5-4 and J is TRBJ2-1; D possibly corresponds to TRBD2 (6 bases). Germline CDR1 reads SGHNT; CDR2 reads YYREEE (reference sequence). The ends were cut back, 4 bases at V and 7 bases at J, with 18 bases in the middle. The CDR3 is 15 residues long. The CDR3 bases are TGTGCCAGCAGCCCTGACCAGGGTCGGGGGAATGAGCAGTTCTTC. The encoded protein is CASSPDQGRGNEQFF.

The gene calls are TRBV6-5 and TRBJ2-7, with 11 bases lining up with TRBD2. J lost 7 bases, V lost 2 bases, and 7 bases had no gene match. The CDR3 runs to 15 residues. CDR1 and CDR2 from the germline V gene are MNHEY and SVGAGI. The CDR3 spells CASSYVAGGLGEQYF. The CDR3 DNA is TGTGCCAGCAGTTACGTAGCGGGGGGGTTGGGGGAGCAGTACTTC.

The chain couples TRBV11-3 to TRBJ2-7, with D possibly TRBD2 on 6 matching bases. CDR3 length: 13 amino acids. Germline lookup yields CDR1 SGHNT and CDR2 YENEEA. Trimming took 1 base from V and 6 from J, leaving 10 bases between them. The CDR3 loop reads CASSLVEGREQYF. The CDR3 DNA reads as TGTGCCAGCAGCTTAGTGGAGGGGCGCGAGCAGTACTTC.

This chain uses TRBV9 with TRBJ1-1, with D possibly matching TRBD1 (6 bases). Germline loops: CDR1 SGDLS, CDR2 YYNGEE. V gave up 4 bases and J gave up 6 bases, with 16 bases separating them. The CDR3 length is 14 residues. CDR3 protein: CASSPQGLTSEAFF. CDR3 DNA: TGTGCCAGCAGCCCACAGGGCCTTACTTCTGAAGCTTTCTTT. Full variable domain (rest looked up from reference TRBV9 and TRBJ1-1): DSGVTQTPKHLITATGQRVTLRCSPRSGDLSVYWYQQSLDQGLQFLIQYYNGEERAKGNILERFSAQQFPDLHSELNLSSLELGDSALYFCASSPQGLTSEAFFGQGTRLTVV.

The V call is TRBV9, the J call TRBJ1-6; D call uncertain. Germline CDR1 SGDLS, CDR2 YYNGEE. The CDR3 consists of 14 residues. Trimming left V 4 bases short and J 5 bases short, with 10 bases between. The CDR3 loop reads CASSHELNNSPLHF. CDR3 nucleotide sequence: TGTGCCAGCAGCCACGAGCTGAATAATTCACCCCTCCACTTT.

The CDR3 is CASQRPGNTEAFF. The CDR3, as DNA: TGTGCCAGCCAAAGGCCGGGGAACACTGAAGCTTTCTTT. V usage is TRBV6-5 and J usage is TRBJ1-1, with D unresolved. V was pared by 8 bases and J by 1 base, with 11 bases between. The CDR3 sequence is 13 residues long. The germline V gene encodes CDR1 MNHEY and CDR2 SVGAGI.

J is TRBJ1-5 and V is TRBV28; tentatively, D is TRBD1 (6 bases). Germline values: CDR1 MDHEN, CDR2 SYDVKM. The CDR3 is made up of 14 amino acids. Trimming removed 5 bases at V and 6 bases at J, with 14 bases between. The CDR3 bases are TGTGCCAGCAGTCCAACAGGGTATCGTCAGCCCCAGCATTTT. It codes for CASSPTGYRQPQHF.

The sample holds a few counts of this clone. The V and J genes are TRBV25-1 and TRBJ2-5; 9 nucleotides line up with TRBD2. CDR1 is MGHDK and CDR2 is SYGVNS in the germline V gene. CDR3 length equals 14 residues. With V trimmed by 5 bases and J by 2 bases, 3 bases remained unmatched. This CDR3 is CASSTSGGQETQYF. The CDR3 region has the DNA TGTGCCAGCAGTACGAGCGGGGGGCAAGAGACCCAGTACTTC.

The gene calls are TRBV14 and TRBJ1-2; no reliable D call. Germline V gene sequence: CDR1 SGHDN, CDR2 FVKESK. Deletions cut 4 bases from V and 2 bases from J, with 14 bases between. The CDR3 has 15 residues. The CDR3 loop is CASSRQVLYNYGYTF. Here the CDR3 DNA reads TGTGCCAGCAGCCGGCAGGTACTCTACAACTATGGCTACACCTTC.

This chain connects TRBV6-5 to TRBJ1-5, with TRBD1 identical over 8 bases. Germline CDR1 and CDR2: MNHEY and SVGAGI. With 5 bases clipped from V and 12 bases from J, the junction kept 12 bases outside the gene matches. This CDR3 contains 14 residues. The CDR3 nucleotides read TGTGCCAGCAGTGGGACAGGCGGGAGGGATCACCAGCATTTT. Its protein product is CASSGTGGRDHQHF.

This chain uses TRBV13 with TRBJ2-7; D possibly corresponds to TRBD1 (6 bases). Between the trimmed V and J ends, which lost 6 bases and 0 bases, there was a span of 12 bases. Germline V gene lookup returns CDR1 PRHDT and CDR2 FYEKMQ (reference sequence). This CDR3 contains 14 residues. This CDR3 reads CASRLQGGSYEQYF. CDR3 coding DNA: TGTGCCAGCAGGCTACAGGGCGGCTCCTACGAGCAGTACTTC.

The chain couples TRBV7-2 to TRBJ2-5; 10 nucleotides align to TRBD1. The J call is uncertain, as TRBJ2-7 better fits the DNA end. This CDR3 has 14 amino acids. Germline V gene sequence: CDR1 SGHTA, CDR2 FQGNSA. This chain's CDR3 is CASSFDRGPREQYF. The CDR3 DNA reads as TGTGCCAGCAGCTTCGACAGGGGGCCGCGCGAGCAGTACTTC.

The V call is TRBV6-1, the J call TRBJ1-2; D not resolved. CDR1 is MNHNS and CDR2 is SASEGT in the germline V gene. V lost 2 bases to trimming and J lost 6 bases, with 7 bases between them. There are 12 residues in the CDR3. The CDR3 DNA is TGTGCCAGCAGTGAAAAGAGGGATGGCTACACCTTC. This translates into CASSEKRDGYTF.

The CDR3 DNA follows: TGTGCCAGTCGGGTGTCACTTAATGAAAAACTGTTTTTT. Protein: CASRVSLNEKLFF. V is TRBV6-5 and J is TRBJ1-4; D call uncertain. The V end lost 9 bases, the J end lost 4 bases, and 12 bases lay between the germline ends. Germline lookup yields CDR1 MNHEY and CDR2 SVGAGI. The CDR3 is 13 residues long.

V gene TRBV20-1 combines with J gene TRBJ1-1, with D hard to call. The V and J ends lost 1 base and 5 bases respectively, with 5 bases between them. The CDR3 has 11 amino acids. Looked up from germline, CDR1 is DFQATT and CDR2 is SNEGSKA (reference sequence). CDR3 region: CSARGRTEAFF. CDR3 DNA: TGCAGTGCTAGAGGGAGGACTGAAGCTTTCTTT.

The chain is built from TRBV5-1 and TRBJ2-5; 7 bases fit TRBD1. Germline V gene lookup returns CDR1 SGHRS and CDR2 YFSETQ. V trimming: 5 bases; J trimming: 3 bases; junction bases outside the gene matches: 4. The CDR3 totals 13 residues. The CDR3 DNA sequence: TGCGCCAGCAGGTGGGGGACAGAAGAGACCCAGTACTTC. Encoded protein: CASRWGTEETQYF.

The chain links TRBV5-1 to TRBJ1-1; the D gene is possibly TRBD1 (5 bases). This CDR3 is built from 14 residues. Germline CDR1 SGHRS, CDR2 YFSETQ. The V end lost 7 bases, the J end lost 1 base, and 14 bases lay between the germline ends. CDR3 bases: TGCGCCAGCGATCGGGGGGACGGGAACACTGAAGCTTTCTTT. This sequence encodes CASDRGDGNTEAFF.

The DNA of the CDR3 is TGTGCCAGCAGTTGGGGACAGCCGTCGCGGGGCACTGAAGCTTTCTTT. It translates to CASSWGQPSRGTEAFF. This chain connects TRBV6-5 to TRBJ1-1, with 7 bases matching TRBD1. Germline lookup yields CDR1 MNHEY and CDR2 SVGAGI. There are 16 residues in the CDR3. V was pared by 4 bases and J by 4 bases, with 12 bases of the junction left unmatched.

The chain couples TRBV19 to TRBJ1-6, with D tentatively TRBD1 (5 bases). Between the trimmed V and J ends, which lost 5 bases and 10 bases, there was a span of 15 bases. Germline lookup yields CDR1 LNHDA and CDR2 SQIVND (reference sequence). The CDR3 contains 14 residues. The CDR3 sequence: CASSPPDPGSPLHF. DNA for the CDR3: TGTGCCAGTAGTCCCCCCGATCCAGGGTCACCCCTCCACTTT.

The chain combines TRBV6-5 with TRBJ1-1; D uncertain. The CDR3 runs to 12 residues. CDR1 and CDR2 from the germline V gene are MNHEY and SVGAGI. Trimming pared 6 bases from V and 7 bases from J, leaving 12 bases between. This chain's CDR3 is CASSPEGLEAFF. CDR3 nucleotide sequence: TGTGCCAGCAGCCCTGAAGGACTTGAAGCTTTCTTT.

The chain links TRBV2 to TRBJ1-3, with D unresolved. Germline lookup yields CDR1 SNHLY and CDR2 FYNNEI. V shed 1 base and J shed 0 bases, with 7 bases lying between them. The CDR3 has 15 amino acids. CDR3 in amino acids: CASSEGQYSGNTIYF. CDR3 DNA: TGTGCCAGCAGTGAAGGGCAGTACTCTGGAAACACCATATATTTT. The full variable domain, with the rest looked up from reference TRBV2 and TRBJ1-3, is EPEVTQTPSHQVTQMGQEVILRCVPISNHLYFYWYRQILGQKVEFLVSFYNNEISEKSEIFDDQFSVERPDGSNFTLKIRSTKLEDSAMYFCASSEGQYSGNTIYFGEGSWLTVV.

This chain uses TRBV5-1 with TRBJ2-4; 8 bases are shared with TRBD1. The trim removed 1 base at V and 7 bases at J, leaving 7 bases unmatched. CDR1 SGHRS and CDR2 YFSETQ come from the germline V gene. The CDR3 runs to 15 residues. This CDR3 reads CASSLSGGRSNIQYF. The CDR3 coding sequence is TGCGCCAGCAGCTTGTCAGGGGGCCGGAGTAACATTCAGTACTTC.